The rows below give T cell receptor beta chains drawn from one sample of a study of blood T cell repertoires in COVID-19. Sequencing was performed with immunoSEQ multiplex PCR; in TCRdb, only in-frame clones are kept and a portion is missing. The data contain about 250,000 clones, 75% to 90% of them singletons. The sample comprised PBMCs or T cells enriched from blood (not recorded which). These receptors all stem from a woman aged 40 to 55 who had been exposed to COVID-19. CDR3s include the opening cysteine and the closing phenylalanine or tryptophan. Fields, in order: D gene, clone size, V gene, J gene, CDR3 DNA, CDR3 protein. D genes are given only for firm matches. Some rows mark clone size as missing; the rest say once, few, many or name a class of expanded clone.

>TRBD1|NA|TRBV18|TRBJ1-4
TGTGCCAGCTCACCACCCGGGACAGATAATGAAAAACTGTTTTTT
CASSPPGTDNEKLFF
>NA|NA|TRBV6-5|TRBJ1-3
TGTGCCAGCAGTTACGACGGGTCTGGAAACACCATATATTTT
CASSYDGSGNTIYF
>TRBD1|NA|TRBV27|TRBJ1-1
TGTGCCAGCAGTTTAGAGGGGGCTAGGAACACTGAAGCTTTCTTT
CASSLEGARNTEAFF
>NA|NA|TRBV7-2|TRBJ1-1
TGTGCCAGCAGCTTATCGTCGCAGGGGACTGAAGCTTTCTTT
CASSLSSQGTEAFF
>TRBD1|NA|TRBV7-9|TRBJ2-3
TGTGCCAGCAGCCTAGGACAGGGGGTGGCGGATACGCAGTATTTT
CASSLGQGVADTQYF
>TRBD1|NA|TRBV7-9|TRBJ2-5
TGTGCCAGCAGCGCCCACGGACAGGACCAAGAGACCCAGTACTTC
CASSAHGQDQETQYF
>NA|NA|TRBV27|TRBJ2-1
TGTGCCAGCAGTTTATGGGTGGCTAGCAATGAGCAGTTCTTC
CASSLWVASNEQFF
>NA|NA|TRBV7-8|TRBJ1-5
TGTGCCAGCAGCTTAGTACGACAGACCTCATCTCGCCAGCCCCAGCATTTT
CASSLVRQTSSRQPQHF
>TRBD2|NA|TRBV12-3/TRBV12-4|TRBJ2-7
TGTGCCAGCAGTTTAAGCGGGGGGGACGAGCAGTACTTC
CASSLSGGDEQYF
>NA|NA|TRBV28|TRBJ2-7
TGTGCCAGCAGTCCCCCGCCTAGCGTCTCCTACGAGCAGTACTTC
CASSPPPSVSYEQYF
>NA|NA|TRBV9|TRBJ1-2
TGTGCCAGCAGCGCCGACAGACAGCTCTATGGCTACACCTTC
CASSADRQLYGYTF
>TRBD2|NA|TRBV5-5|TRBJ2-5
TGTGCCAGCAGCGCCCTGAGAATAGCGGGGTTACAAGAGACCCAGTACTTC
CASSALRIAGLQETQYF
>TRBD2|NA|TRBV18|TRBJ2-1
TGTGCCAGCTCACCACTAGCGGGAAACGGGAATGAGCAGTTCTTC
CASSPLAGNGNEQFF
>NA|few|TRBV9|TRBJ1-1
TGTGCCAGCATCAAGCGAAACACTGAAGCTTTCTTT
CASIKRNTEAFF
>NA|NA|TRBV4-3|TRBJ1-2
TGCGCCAGCAGCCAAGAAACAGGGTCCTATGGCTACACCTTC
CASSQETGSYGYTF
>TRBD2|few|TRBV19|TRBJ2-2
TGTGCCAGTAGTAAAGGGAGGACTAGCGGGAGGGTGAACACCGGGGAGCTGTTTTTT
CASSKGRTSGRVNTGELFF
>NA|NA|TRBV7-9|TRBJ2-1
TGTGCCAGCGCCGAGGCTCCCGCTATCTACAATGAGCAGTTCTTC
CASAEAPAIYNEQFF
>NA|NA|TRBV24-1|TRBJ2-3
TGTGCCACCAGTGATTTGCATCCTGGACAGAAGGATTCTACAGGTACGCAGTATTTT
CATSDLHPGQKDSTGTQYF
>TRBD1|NA|TRBV10-1|TRBJ1-5
TGCGCCAGCAGTGAGAGCAGGGGGAGCTTCAATCAGCCCCAGCATTTT
CASSESRGSFNQPQHF
>NA|NA|TRBV6-1|TRBJ1-4
TGTGCCAGCAGTGAAGCGGCCAGGGTGTATGAAAAACTGTTTTTT
CASSEAARVYEKLFF
>NA|NA|TRBV19|TRBJ2-1
TGTGCCAGCGGAGGGGGCCCCGGCTCCTACAATGAGCAGTTCTTC
CASGGGPGSYNEQFF
>NA|NA|TRBV23-1|TRBJ1-1
TGCGCCAGCAGGGGTTTCCCCTGGGCCCTGAACACTGAAGCTTTCTTT
CASRGFPWALNTEAFF
>TRBD1|NA|TRBV5-1|TRBJ2-3
TGCGCCAGCAGCTTGGCCGGGACAGGGCTTAGAGATACGCAGTATTTT
CASSLAGTGLRDTQYF
>TRBD1|NA|TRBV19|TRBJ2-1
TGTGCCAGTAGTACTGACAGGGTGGGTGAGAATGAGCAGTTCTTC
CASSTDRVGENEQFF